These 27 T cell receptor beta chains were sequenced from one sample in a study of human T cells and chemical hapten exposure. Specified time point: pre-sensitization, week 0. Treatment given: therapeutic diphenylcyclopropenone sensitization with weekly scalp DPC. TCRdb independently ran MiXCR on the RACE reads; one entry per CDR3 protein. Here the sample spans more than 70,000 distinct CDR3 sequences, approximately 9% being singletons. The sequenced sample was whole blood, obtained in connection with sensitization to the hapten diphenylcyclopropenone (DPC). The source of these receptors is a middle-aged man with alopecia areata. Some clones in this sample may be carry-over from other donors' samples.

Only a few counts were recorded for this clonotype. CDR3 DNA sequence: TGTGCCAGCAGTTTAAGAAGGGGGCCAGGACTAGCCAAAAACATTCAGTACTTC. Protein sequence: CASSLRRGPGLAKNIQYF. The J gene is TRBJ2-4, the V gene TRBV12-3 or TRBV12-4; 7 positions match TRBD1. There are 18 residues in the CDR3. V trimming: 2 bases; J trimming: 0 bases; junction bases outside the gene matches: 10.

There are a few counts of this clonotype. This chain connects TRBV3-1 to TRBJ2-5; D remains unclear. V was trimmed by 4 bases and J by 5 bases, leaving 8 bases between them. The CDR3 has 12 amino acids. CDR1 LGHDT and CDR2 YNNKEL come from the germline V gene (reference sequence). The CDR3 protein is CASSLPWETQYF. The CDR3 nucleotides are TGTGCCAGCAGCCTCCCCTGGGAGACCCAGTACTTC.

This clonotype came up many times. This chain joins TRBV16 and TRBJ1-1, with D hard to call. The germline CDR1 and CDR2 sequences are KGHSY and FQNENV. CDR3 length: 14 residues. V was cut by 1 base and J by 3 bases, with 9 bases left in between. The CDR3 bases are TGTGCCAGCAGCCAATATTCGGGGTACACTGAAGCTTTCTTT. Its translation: CASSQYSGYTEAFF.

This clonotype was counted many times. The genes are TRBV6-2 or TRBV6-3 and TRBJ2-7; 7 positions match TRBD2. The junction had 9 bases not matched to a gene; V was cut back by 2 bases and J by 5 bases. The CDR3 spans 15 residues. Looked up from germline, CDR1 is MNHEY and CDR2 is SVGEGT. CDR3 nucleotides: TGTGCCAGCAGTTACCGCCTTGGCGGGAGTGACGAGCAGTACTTC. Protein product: CASSYRLGGSDEQYF.

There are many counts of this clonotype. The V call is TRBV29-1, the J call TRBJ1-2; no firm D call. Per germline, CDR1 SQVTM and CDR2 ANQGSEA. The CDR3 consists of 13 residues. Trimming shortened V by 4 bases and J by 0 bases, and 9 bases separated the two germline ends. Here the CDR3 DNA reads TGCAGCGTTGGAGGCGGTACTAACTATGGCTACACCTTC. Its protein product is CSVGGGTNYGYTF. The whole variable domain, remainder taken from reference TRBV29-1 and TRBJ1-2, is SAVISQKPSRDICQRGTSLTIQCQVDSQVTMMFWYRQQPGQSLTLIATANQGSEATYESGFVIDKFPISRPNLTFSTLTVSNMSPEDSSIYLCSVGGGTNYGYTFGSGTRLTVV.

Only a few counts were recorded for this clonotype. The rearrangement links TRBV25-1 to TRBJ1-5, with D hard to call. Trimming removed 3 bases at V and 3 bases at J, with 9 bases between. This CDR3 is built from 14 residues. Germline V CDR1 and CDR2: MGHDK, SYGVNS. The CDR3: CASSDLGYNQPQHF. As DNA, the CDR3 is TGTGCCAGCAGTGACTTGGGATACAATCAGCCCCAGCATTTT.

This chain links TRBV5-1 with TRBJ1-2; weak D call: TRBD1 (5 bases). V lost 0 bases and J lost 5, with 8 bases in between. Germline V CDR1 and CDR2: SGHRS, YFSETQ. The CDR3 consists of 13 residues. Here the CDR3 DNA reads TGCGCCAGCAGCTTGGACAGGCCTTATGGCTACACCTTC. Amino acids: CASSLDRPYGYTF.

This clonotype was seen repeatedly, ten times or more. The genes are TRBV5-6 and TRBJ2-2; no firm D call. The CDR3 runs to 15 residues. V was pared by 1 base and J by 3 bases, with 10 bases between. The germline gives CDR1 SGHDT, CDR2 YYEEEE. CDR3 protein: CASSLIGSYTGELFF. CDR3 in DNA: TGTGCCAGCAGCTTGATAGGCAGTTACACCGGGGAGCTGTTTTTT.

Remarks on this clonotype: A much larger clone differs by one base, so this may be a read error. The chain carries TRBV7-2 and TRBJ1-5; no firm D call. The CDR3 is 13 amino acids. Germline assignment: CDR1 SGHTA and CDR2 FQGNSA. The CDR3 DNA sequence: TGTGCCAGCAGCTTAGAACGGAATCAGCCCCCGCATTTT. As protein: CASSLERNQPPHF.

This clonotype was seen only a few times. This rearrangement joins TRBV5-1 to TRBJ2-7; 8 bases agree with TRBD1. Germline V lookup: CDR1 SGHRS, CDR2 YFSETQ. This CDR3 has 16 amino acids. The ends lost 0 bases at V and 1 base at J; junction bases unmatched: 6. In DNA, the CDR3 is TGCGCCAGCAGCTTGGCTGCAGGGGGCTTTTCCTACGAGCAGTACTTC. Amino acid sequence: CASSLAAGGFSYEQYF.

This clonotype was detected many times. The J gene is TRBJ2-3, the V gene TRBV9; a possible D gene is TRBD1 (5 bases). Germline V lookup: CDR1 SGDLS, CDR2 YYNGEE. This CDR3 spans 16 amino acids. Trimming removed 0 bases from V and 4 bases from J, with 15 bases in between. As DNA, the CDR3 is TGTGCCAGCAGCGTAGGGCAAGGGGCGGCAGCAGATACGCAGTATTTT. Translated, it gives CASSVGQGAAADTQYF.

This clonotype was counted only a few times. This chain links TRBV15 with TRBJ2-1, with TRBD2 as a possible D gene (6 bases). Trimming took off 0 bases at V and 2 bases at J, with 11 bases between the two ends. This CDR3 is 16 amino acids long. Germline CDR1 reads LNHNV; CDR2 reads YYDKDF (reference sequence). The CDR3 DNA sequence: TGTGCCACCAGCAGAGAGAGGGCTAGCGCCTACAATGAGCAGTTCTTC. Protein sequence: CATSRERASAYNEQFF.

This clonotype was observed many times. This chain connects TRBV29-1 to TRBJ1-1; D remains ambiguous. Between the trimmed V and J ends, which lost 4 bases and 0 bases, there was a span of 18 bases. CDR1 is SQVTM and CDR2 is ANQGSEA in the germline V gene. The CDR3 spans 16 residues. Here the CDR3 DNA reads TGCAGCGTTGTAGGCCGAACAAGGTCTATGAACACTGAAGCTTTCTTT. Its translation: CSVVGRTRSMNTEAFF. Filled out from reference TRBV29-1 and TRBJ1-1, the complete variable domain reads SAVISQKPSRDICQRGTSLTIQCQVDSQVTMMFWYRQQPGQSLTLIATANQGSEATYESGFVIDKFPISRPNLTFSTLTVSNMSPEDSSIYLCSVVGRTRSMNTEAFFGQGTRLTVV.

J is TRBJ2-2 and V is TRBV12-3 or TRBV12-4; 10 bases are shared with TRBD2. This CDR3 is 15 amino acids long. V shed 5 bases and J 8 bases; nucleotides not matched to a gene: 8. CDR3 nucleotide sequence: TGTGCCAGCAGTCGCCGAGCGGGAGGGCCAGGGGAGCTGTTTTTT. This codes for CASSRRAGGPGELFF.

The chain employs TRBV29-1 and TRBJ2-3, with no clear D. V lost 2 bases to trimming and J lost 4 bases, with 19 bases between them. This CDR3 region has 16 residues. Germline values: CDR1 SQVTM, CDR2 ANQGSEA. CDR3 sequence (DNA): TGCAGCGTTGAAAGTGCGCCTAAAATTGGGGCAGATACGCAGTATTTT. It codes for CSVESAPKIGADTQYF.

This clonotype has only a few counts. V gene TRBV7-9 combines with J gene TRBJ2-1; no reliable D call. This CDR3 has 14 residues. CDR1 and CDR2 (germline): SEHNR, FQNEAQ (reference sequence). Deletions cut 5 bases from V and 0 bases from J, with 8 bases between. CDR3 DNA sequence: TGTGCCAGCAGCAAAGGCAGCTCCTACAATGAGCAGTTCTTC. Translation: CASSKGSSYNEQFF.

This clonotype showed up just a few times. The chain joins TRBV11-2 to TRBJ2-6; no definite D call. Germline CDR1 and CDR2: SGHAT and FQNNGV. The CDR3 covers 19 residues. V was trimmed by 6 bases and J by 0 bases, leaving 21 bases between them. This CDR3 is CASRASLLDGYSGANVLTF. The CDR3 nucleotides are TGTGCCAGCAGAGCGAGCCTCCTGGACGGATACTCTGGGGCCAACGTCCTGACTTTC.

In nucleotides, the CDR3 is TGTGCTAGTGGTGGCCGGGACAGGAACACCGGGGAGCTGTTTTTT. This translates into CASGGRDRNTGELFF. This chain joins TRBV12-5 and TRBJ2-2; 7 nucleotides agree with TRBD1. The length of the CDR3 is 15 residues. J was trimmed by 1 base and V by 5 bases; bases with no gene match: 4. Germline values: CDR1 LGHNT, CDR2 FRNRAP.

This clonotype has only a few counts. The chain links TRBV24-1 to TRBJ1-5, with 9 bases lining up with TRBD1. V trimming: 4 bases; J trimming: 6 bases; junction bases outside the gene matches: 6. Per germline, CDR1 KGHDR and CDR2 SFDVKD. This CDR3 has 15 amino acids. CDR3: CATSEPHRGPQPQHF. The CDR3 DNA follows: TGTGCCACCAGTGAACCGCACAGGGGGCCTCAGCCCCAGCATTTT.

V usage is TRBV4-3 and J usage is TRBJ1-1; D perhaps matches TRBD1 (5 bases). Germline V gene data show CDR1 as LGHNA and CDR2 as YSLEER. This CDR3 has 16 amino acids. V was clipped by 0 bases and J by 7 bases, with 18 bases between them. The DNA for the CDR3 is TGCGCCAGCAGCCAAGATGTCAGGGCTTTGGGAAATGAAGCTTTCTTT. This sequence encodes CASSQDVRALGNEAFF.

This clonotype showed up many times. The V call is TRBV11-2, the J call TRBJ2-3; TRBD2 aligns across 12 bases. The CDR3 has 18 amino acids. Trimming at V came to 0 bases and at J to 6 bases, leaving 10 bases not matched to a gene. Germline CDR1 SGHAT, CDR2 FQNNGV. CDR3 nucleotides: TGTGCCAGCAGCTTAGAGGTCCCTCGGACTAGCGGGACCGATACGCAGTATTTT. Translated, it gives CASSLEVPRTSGTDTQYF.

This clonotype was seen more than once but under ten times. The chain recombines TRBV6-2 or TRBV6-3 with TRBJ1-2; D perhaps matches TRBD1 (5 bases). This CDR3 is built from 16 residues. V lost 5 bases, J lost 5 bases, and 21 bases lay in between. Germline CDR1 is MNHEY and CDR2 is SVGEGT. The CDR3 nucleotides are TGTGCCAGCAGTCAAAGACCCCGGGGACTGACATATGGCTACACCTTC. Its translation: CASSQRPRGLTYGYTF.

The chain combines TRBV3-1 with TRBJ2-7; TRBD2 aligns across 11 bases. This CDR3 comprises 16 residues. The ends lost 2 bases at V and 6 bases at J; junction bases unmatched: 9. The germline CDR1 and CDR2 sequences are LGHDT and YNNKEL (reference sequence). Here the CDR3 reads CASSQNLAGGSGEQYF. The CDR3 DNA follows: TGTGCCAGCAGCCAAAACCTAGCGGGAGGCAGCGGCGAGCAGTACTTC.

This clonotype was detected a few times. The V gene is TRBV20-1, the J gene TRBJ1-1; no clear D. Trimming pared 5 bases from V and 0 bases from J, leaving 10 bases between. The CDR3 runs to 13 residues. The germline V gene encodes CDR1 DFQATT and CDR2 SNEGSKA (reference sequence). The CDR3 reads CSAQIQLNTEAFF. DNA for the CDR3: TGCAGTGCTCAAATCCAGTTGAACACTGAAGCTTTCTTT.

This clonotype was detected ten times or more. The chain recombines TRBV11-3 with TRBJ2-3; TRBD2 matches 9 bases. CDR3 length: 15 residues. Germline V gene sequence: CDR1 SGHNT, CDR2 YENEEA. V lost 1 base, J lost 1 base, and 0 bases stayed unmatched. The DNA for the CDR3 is TGTGCCAGCAGCTTAGGGACTAGCGGCACAGATACGCAGTATTTT. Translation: CASSLGTSGTDTQYF.

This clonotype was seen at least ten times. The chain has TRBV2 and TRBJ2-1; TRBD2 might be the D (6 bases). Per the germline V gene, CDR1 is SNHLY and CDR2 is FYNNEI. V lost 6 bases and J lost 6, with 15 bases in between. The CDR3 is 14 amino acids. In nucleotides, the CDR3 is TGTGCCAGCAGCCGGGAGAGTACCGGCAATGAGCAGTTCTTC. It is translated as CASSRESTGNEQFF.

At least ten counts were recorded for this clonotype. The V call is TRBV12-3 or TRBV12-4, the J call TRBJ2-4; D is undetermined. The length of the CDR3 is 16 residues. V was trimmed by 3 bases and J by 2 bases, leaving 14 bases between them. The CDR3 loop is CASSFVSGRSKNIQYF. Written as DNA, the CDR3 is TGTGCCAGCAGTTTTGTCTCTGGCAGATCCAAAAACATTCAGTACTTC.